The clone carrying this T cell receptor beta chain was observed a handful of times. The source material, RNA transcripts, was used to amplify TCR beta CDR3 regions. First-round RT-PCR with HTBI primers amplified the TCR CDR3 region. One entry per CDR3 protein, called by TCRdb with MiXCR from the multiplex PCR reads. The sample carries 700,000 or so distinct CDR3 sequences, roughly 15% recorded once. The data were taken from a study of T cells in Graves' hyperthyroidism and ophthalmopathy. CDR3 size: 15 residues. Trimming removed 5 bases at V and 4 bases at J, with 12 bases between. Germline-derived CDR1 and CDR2 are SGHAT and FQNNGV.

This receptor was identified in a man aged 18-30 years with Graves' hyperthyroidism. The source material was blood. The V and J genes are TRBV11-2 and TRBJ2-6, with D unresolved. Here the CDR3 DNA reads TGTGCCAGCAGCCAGCGATCTGACGGGGCCAACGTCCTGACTTTC. This encodes CASSQRSDGANVLTF.